The subject of this entry is one T cell receptor (beta chain). The source of the sample is a study of blood T cell repertoires in COVID-19. Study-wide background: Samples of COVID-19 (acute and convalescent) were obtained from the United States, Italy and Spain. Nucleic acid was either cDNA or gDNA, and it came from T cells, B-cell-depleted T cells, or PBMCs.

V was trimmed by 5 bases and J by 2 bases, leaving 15 bases between them. The CDR3 contains 15 residues. In germline, CDR1 is SGHRS, CDR2 YFSETQ. Measured with immunoSEQ multiplex PCR; TCRdb has only the in-frame clones, and not every one. This sample yields 190,000 or so clones, of which 85% to 95% are seen a single time; 0.76% belongs to the top ten. V and J are TRBV5-1 and TRBJ2-3, with D maybe TRBD2 (5 bases). The TCR sequence derives from a man aged 30-40 years with COVID-19, enrolled during active disease. Sequencing input: peripheral blood. DNA of the CDR3: TGCGCCAGCAGATACAAACTAGGACTCACAGATACGCAGTATTTT. As protein: CASRYKLGLTDTQYF.